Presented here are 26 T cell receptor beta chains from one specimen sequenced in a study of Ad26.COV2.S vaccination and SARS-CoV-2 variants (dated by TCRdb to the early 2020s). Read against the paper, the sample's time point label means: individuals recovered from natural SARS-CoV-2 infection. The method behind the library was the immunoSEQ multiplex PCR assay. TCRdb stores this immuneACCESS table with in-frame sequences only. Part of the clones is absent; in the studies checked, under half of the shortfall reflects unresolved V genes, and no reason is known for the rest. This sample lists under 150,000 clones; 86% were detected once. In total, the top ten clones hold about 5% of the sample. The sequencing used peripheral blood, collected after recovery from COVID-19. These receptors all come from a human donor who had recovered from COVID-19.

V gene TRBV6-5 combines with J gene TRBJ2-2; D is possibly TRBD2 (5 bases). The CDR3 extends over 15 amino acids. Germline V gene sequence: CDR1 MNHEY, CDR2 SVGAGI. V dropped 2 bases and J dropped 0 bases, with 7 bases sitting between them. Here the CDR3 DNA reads TGTGCCAGCAGTTACGACTACACGAACACCGGGGAGCTGTTTTTT. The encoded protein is CASSYDYTNTGELFF.

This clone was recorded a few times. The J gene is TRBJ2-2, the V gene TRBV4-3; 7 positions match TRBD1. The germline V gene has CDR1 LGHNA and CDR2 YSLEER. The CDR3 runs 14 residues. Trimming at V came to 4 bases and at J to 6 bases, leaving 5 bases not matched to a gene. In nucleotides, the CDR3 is TGCGCCAGCAGCCCACAGGGGATGGCCGGGGAGCTGTTTTTT. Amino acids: CASSPQGMAGELFF.

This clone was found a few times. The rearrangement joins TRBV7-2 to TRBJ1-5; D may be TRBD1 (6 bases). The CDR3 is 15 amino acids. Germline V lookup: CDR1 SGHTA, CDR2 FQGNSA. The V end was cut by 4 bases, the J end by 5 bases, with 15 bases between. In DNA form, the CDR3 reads TGTGCCAGCAGCTCAGACACAGGGAATCATCAGCCCCAGCATTTT. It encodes CASSSDTGNHQPQHF.

The CDR3 region has the DNA TGCAGTGCTAGTGCCCCCGGGACAGGGGGCCCAAACACCATATATTTT. Its translation is CSASAPGTGGPNTIYF. The chain uses TRBV20-1 and TRBJ1-3; 12 positions match TRBD1. Per the germline V gene, CDR1 is DFQATT and CDR2 is SNEGSKA (reference sequence). CDR3 length equals 16 residues. With 3 bases clipped from V and 6 bases from J, the junction kept 9 bases outside the gene matches.

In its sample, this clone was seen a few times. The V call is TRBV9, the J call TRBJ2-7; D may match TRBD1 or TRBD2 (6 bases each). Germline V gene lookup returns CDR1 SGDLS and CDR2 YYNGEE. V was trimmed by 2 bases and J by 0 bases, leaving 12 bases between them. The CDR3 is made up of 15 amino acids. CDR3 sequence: CASSVGGQSSYEQYF. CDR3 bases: TGTGCCAGCAGCGTCGGGGGCCAGAGCTCCTACGAGCAGTACTTC.

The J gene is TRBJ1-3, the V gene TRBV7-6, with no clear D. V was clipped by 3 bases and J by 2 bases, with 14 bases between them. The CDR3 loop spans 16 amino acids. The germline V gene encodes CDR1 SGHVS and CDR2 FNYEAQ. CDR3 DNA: TGTGCCAGCAGCTTTTTAGAGGGATCGGCTGGAAACACCATATATTTT. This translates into CASSFLEGSAGNTIYF.

The CDR3 nucleotides read TGTGCCAGCAGTTTATCGCAGGGGAACTATGGCTACACCTTC. It yields the protein CASSLSQGNYGYTF. The V and J genes are TRBV28 and TRBJ1-2, with D possibly TRBD1 on 6 matching bases. The CDR3 loop spans 14 amino acids. Deletions cut 1 base from V and 2 bases from J, with 8 bases between. Germline lookup yields CDR1 MDHEN and CDR2 SYDVKM.

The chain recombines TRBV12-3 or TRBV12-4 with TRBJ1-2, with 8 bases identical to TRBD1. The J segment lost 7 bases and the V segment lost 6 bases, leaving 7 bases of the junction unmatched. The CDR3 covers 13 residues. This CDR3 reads CASRPRTGGGYTF. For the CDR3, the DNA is TGTGCCAGCAGGCCTCGAACAGGGGGTGGCTACACCTTC.

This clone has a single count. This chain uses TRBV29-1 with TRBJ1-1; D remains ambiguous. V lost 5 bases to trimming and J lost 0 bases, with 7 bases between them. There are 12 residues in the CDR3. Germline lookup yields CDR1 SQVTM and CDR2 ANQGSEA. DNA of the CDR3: TGCAGCGTTACGGAGCTGAACACTGAAGCTTTCTTT. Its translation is CSVTELNTEAFF. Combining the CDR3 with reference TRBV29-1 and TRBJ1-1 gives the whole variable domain SAVISQKPSRDICQRGTSLTIQCQVDSQVTMMFWYRQQPGQSLTLIATANQGSEATYESGFVIDKFPISRPNLTFSTLTVSNMSPEDSSIYLCSVTELNTEAFFGQGTRLTVV.

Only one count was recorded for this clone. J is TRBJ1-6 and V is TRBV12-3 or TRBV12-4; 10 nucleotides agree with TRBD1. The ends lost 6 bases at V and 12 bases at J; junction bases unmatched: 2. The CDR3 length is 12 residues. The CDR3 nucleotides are TGTGCCAGCAGGGACAGGGGGTTACCCCTCCACTTT. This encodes CASRDRGLPLHF.

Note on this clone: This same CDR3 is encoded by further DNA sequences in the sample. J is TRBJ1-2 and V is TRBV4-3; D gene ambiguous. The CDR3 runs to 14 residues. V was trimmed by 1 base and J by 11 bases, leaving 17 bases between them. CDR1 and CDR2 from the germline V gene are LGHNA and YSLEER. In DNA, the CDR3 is TGCGCCAGCAGCCAAGGAAAGGGAACGGGTGGATACACCTTC. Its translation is CASSQGKGTGGYTF.

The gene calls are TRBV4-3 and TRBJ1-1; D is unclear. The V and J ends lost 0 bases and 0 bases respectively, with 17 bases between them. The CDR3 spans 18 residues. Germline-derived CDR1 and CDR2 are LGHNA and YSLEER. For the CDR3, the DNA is TGCGCCAGCAGCCAAGATCTGCAGGCGGTTAGTATGAACACTGAAGCTTTCTTT. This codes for CASSQDLQAVSMNTEAFF.

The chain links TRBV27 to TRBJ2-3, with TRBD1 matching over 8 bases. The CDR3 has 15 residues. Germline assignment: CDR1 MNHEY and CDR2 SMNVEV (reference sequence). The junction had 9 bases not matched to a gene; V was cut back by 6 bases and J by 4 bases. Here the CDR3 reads CASSPTGVLSDTQYF. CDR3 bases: TGTGCCAGCAGCCCGACAGGGGTTTTGTCAGATACGCAGTATTTT.

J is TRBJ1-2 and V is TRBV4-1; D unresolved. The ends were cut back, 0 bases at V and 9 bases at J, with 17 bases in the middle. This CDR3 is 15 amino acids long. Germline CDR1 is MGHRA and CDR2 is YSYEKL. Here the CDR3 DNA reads TGCGCCAGCAGCCAAGATTACTTCGGACGGGAAAGCTACACCTTC. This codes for CASSQDYFGRESYTF.

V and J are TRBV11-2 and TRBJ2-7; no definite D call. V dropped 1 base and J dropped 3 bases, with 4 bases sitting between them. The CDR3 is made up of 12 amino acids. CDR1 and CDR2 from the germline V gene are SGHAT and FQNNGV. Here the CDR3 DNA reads TGTGCCAGCAGCTTAGCTGGCTACGAGCAGTACTTC. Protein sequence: CASSLAGYEQYF. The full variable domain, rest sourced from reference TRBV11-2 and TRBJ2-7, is EAGVAQSPRYKIIEKRQSVAFWCNPISGHATLYWYQQILGQGPKLLIQFQNNGVVDDSQLPKDRFSAERLKGVDSTLKIQPAKLEDSAVYLCASSLAGYEQYFGPGTRLTVT.

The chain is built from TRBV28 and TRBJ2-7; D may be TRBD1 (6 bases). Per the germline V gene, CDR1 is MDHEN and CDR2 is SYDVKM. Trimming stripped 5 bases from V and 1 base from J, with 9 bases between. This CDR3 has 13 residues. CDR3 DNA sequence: TGTGCCAGCAGTCCTGGACAGTCCTACGAGCAGTACTTC. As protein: CASSPGQSYEQYF.

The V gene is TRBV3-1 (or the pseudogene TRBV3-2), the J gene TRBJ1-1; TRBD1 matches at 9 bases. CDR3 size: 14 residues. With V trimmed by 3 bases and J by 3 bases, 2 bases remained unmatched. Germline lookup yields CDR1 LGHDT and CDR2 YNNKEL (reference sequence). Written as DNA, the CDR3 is TGTGCCAGCAGCCACTGGACAGGGGACACTGAAGCTTTCTTT. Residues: CASSHWTGDTEAFF.

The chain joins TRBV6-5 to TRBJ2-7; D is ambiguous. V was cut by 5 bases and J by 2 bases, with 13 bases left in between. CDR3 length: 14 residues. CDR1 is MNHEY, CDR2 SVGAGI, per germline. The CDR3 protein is CASSQSGLTYEQYF. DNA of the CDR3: TGTGCCAGCAGTCAATCGGGCCTAACCTACGAGCAGTACTTC.

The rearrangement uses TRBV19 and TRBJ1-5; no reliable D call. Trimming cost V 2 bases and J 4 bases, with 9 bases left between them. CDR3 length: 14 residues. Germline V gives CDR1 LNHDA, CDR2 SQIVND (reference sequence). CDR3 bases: TGTGCCAGTAGTATAATGGAGCTTAATCAGCCCCAGCATTTT. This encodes CASSIMELNQPQHF.

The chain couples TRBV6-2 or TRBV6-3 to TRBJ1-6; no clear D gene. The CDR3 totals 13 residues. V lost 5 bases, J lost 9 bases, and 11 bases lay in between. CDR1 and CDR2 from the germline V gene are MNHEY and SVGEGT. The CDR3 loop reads CASSATWVSPLHF. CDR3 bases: TGTGCCAGCAGTGCTACCTGGGTTTCACCCCTCCACTTT.

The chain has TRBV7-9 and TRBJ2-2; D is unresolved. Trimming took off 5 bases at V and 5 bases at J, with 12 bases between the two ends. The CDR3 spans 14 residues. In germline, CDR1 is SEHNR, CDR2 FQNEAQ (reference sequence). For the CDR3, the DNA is TGTGCCAGCAGCCACACGGATGGGACCGGGGAGCTGTTTTTT. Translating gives CASSHTDGTGELFF.

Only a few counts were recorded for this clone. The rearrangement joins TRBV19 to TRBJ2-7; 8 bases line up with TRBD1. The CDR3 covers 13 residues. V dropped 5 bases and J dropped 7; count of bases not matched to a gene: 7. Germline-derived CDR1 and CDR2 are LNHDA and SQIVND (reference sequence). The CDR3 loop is CASSQDRDREQYF. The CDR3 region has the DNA TGTGCCAGTAGTCAGGACAGGGATCGGGAGCAGTACTTC.

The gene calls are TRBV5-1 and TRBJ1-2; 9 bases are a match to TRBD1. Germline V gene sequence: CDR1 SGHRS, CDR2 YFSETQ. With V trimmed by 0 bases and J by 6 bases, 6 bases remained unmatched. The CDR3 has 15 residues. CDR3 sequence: CASSLAPGQGHGYTF. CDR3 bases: TGCGCCAGCAGCTTGGCCCCGGGACAGGGACATGGCTACACCTTC.

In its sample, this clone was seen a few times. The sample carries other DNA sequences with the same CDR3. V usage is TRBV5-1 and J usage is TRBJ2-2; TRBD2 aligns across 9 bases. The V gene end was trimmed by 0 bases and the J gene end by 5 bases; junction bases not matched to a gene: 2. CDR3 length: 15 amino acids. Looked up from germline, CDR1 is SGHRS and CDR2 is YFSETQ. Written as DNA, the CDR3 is TGCGCCAGCAGCTTGGCTAGCGGGATAACCGGGGAGCTGTTTTTT. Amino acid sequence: CASSLASGITGELFF.

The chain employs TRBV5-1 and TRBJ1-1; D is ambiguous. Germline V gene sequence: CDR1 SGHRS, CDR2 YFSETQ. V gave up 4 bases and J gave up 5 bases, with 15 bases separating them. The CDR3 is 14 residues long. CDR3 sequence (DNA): TGCGCCAGCAGCCTCCCGGCGGATCGTACTGAAGCTTTCTTT. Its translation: CASSLPADRTEAFF.

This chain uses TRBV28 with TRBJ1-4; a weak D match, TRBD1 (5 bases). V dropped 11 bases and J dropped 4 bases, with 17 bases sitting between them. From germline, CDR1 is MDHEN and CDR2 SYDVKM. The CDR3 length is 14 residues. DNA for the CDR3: TGTGCCTCCAGGGTAGGGCGTCTTAATGAAAAACTGTTTTTT. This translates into CASRVGRLNEKLFF.